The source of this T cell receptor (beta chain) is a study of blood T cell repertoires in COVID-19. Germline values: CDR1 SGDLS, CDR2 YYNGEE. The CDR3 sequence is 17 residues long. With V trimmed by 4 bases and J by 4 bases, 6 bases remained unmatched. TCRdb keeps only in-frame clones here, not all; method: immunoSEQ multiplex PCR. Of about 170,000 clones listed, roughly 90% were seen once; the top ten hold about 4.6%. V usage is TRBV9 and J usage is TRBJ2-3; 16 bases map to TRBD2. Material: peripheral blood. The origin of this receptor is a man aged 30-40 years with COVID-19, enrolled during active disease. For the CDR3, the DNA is TGTGCCAGCAGCCCGGGACTAGCGGGGGGGCAATCAGATACGCAGTATTTT. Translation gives CASSPGLAGGQSDTQYF.